This entry concerns a single T cell receptor (beta chain). This entry belongs to a study of T cells after somatic rescue of genetic block. The protocol was immunoSEQ multiplex PCR, while the TCRdb copy is restricted to in-frame clones and leaves out a portion. The sample has over 9,500 clones, under 80% seen once. Trimming took off 3 bases at V and 6 bases at J, with 14 bases between the two ends. CDR1 is SNHLY, CDR2 FYNNEI, per germline. CDR3 length: 14 amino acids. The TCR originated in a boy aged 10-17 years. This chain connects TRBV2 to TRBJ1-1, with D maybe TRBD1 (5 bases). Input material: peripheral blood mononuclear cells (PBMCs). The CDR3 spells CASSDGEGRAEAFF. CDR3 nucleotide sequence: TGTGCCAGCAGTGATGGAGAGGGGAGGGCTGAAGCTTTCTTT.